Listed below are T cell receptor beta chains from one sample, sequenced in a study of cytomegalovirus exposure and HLA in healthy donors. Clones were sequenced by immunoSEQ multiplex PCR, and TCRdb holds only the in-frame ones, with some missing. The sample has some 60,000 clones, more than 70% seen once. Sequenced: PBMCs. The receptors shown here come from a male donor in good health and CMV-seronegative. Both conserved end residues are part of each CDR3. A D gene is named only where the DNA matches it firmly. Clone size is stated in some rows and not others, as once, few, many or a class when expanded.

V	J	size	D	CDR3	DNA
TRBV27	TRBJ2-5	few	TRBD2	CASSLTPGLVETQYF	TGTGCCAGCAGTTTGACACCGGGACTAGTGGAGACCCAGTACTTC
TRBV7-9	TRBJ2-1	-	TRBD2	CSSSGGGGGAHNEQFF	TGTTCCAGCAGCGGGGGTGGCGGGGGGGCCCACAATGAGCAGTTCTTC
TRBV12-5	TRBJ2-2	-	-	CASAQWASRGTGELFF	TGTGCTAGTGCCCAATGGGCCTCCCGGGGGACCGGGGAGCTGTTTTTT
TRBV19	TRBJ1-4	-	TRBD1	CASSIAPGQGEKLFF	TGTGCCAGTAGTATAGCCCCAGGACAGGGGGAAAAACTGTTTTTT
TRBV6-1	TRBJ1-1	-	-	CASSGRENTEAFF	TGTGCCAGCAGTGGCCGGGAGAACACTGAAGCTTTCTTT
TRBV7-2	TRBJ1-3	-	-	CASSLGKGVTGNTIYF	TGTGCCAGCAGCTTAGGGAAGGGGGTTACTGGAAACACCATATATTTT
TRBV18	TRBJ1-2	-	TRBD1	CASSPGQEGGYTF	TGTGCCAGCTCACCGGGACAGGAGGGTGGCTACACCTTC
TRBV4-2	TRBJ1-5	-	-	CASSQEFYSGELSNQPQHF	TGTGCCAGCAGCCAAGAGTTCTATTCGGGGGAGCTTAGCAATCAGCCCCAGCATTTT
TRBV30	TRBJ2-3	once	-	CAWSVAADTQYF	TGTGCCTGGAGTGTGGCGGCAGATACGCAGTATTTT
TRBV9	TRBJ2-3	once	-	CASSVVAREGTDTQYF	TGTGCCAGCAGCGTAGTGGCCAGGGAGGGCACAGATACGCAGTATTTT
TRBV19	TRBJ1-5	-	-	CASSIGEDQPQHF	TGTGCCAGTAGTATAGGGGAGGATCAGCCCCAGCATTTT
TRBV5-1	TRBJ2-7	few	-	CASSWKTGSYEQYF	TGCGCCAGCAGCTGGAAGACGGGGTCCTACGAGCAGTACTTC
TRBV29-1	TRBJ2-7	few	TRBD1	CSVDRGHEQYF	TGCAGCGTAGACAGGGGCCACGAGCAGTACTTC
TRBV14	TRBJ2-7	-	-	CASSQDWLNYEQYF	TGTGCCAGCAGCCAAGATTGGCTGAACTACGAGCAGTACTTC
TRBV30	TRBJ1-3	-	-	CAWSVRGGNTIYF	TGTGCCTGGAGTGTACGGGGAGGAAACACCATATATTTT
TRBV7-8	TRBJ2-5	-	-	CASSLDRTRQETQYF	TGTGCCAGCAGCTTAGATCGGACACGGCAAGAGACCCAGTACTTC
TRBV29-1	TRBJ1-2	-	-	CSVEDFPVSTGNYGYTF	TGCAGCGTTGAAGACTTCCCCGTGTCGACGGGAAACTATGGCTACACCTTC
TRBV6-4	TRBJ2-1	-	-	CASSAHSFSYNEQFF	TGTGCCAGCAGTGCCCATAGTTTTTCCTACAATGAGCAGTTCTTC
TRBV7-9	TRBJ2-7	-	-	CASSTRQNYEQYF	TGTGCCAGCAGCACTCGACAGAACTACGAGCAGTACTTC
TRBV7-2	TRBJ1-3	-	-	CASSLIAADYSGNTIYF	TGTGCCAGCAGCTTAATCGCGGCGGACTACTCTGGAAACACCATATATTTT
TRBV4-1	TRBJ2-1	-	TRBD2	CASSQDWKRGAYNEQFF	TGCGCCAGCAGCCAAGATTGGAAGCGGGGGGCATACAATGAGCAGTTCTTC
TRBV5-1	TRBJ1-1	-	TRBD1	CASSSQTGENTEAFF	TGCGCCAGCAGCTCCCAGACAGGGGAAAACACTGAAGCTTTCTTT
TRBV7-9	TRBJ2-7	-	TRBD2	CASGREASGLDEQYF	TGTGCCAGCGGTAGAGAGGCTAGCGGACTAGACGAGCAGTACTTC
TRBV7-8	TRBJ1-1	-	TRBD1	CASSFTGGAEAFF	TGTGCCAGCAGTTTTACAGGGGGCGCAGAAGCTTTCTTT
TRBV18	TRBJ2-5	-	-	CASSPYGRDETQYF	TGTGCCAGCTCACCGTACGGCAGGGATGAGACCCAGTACTTC
TRBV18	TRBJ2-2	-	-	CASPPDGGNTGELFF	TGTGCCAGCCCCCCAGACGGGGGGAACACCGGGGAGCTGTTTTTT
TRBV9	TRBJ1-2	-	TRBD1	CASSVRAGQGNYGYTF	TGTGCCAGCAGCGTACGCGCGGGACAGGGCAACTATGGCTACACCTTC
TRBV2	TRBJ2-5	-	TRBD1	CASSEGTGWGTQYF	TGTGCCAGCAGTGAAGGGACAGGGTGGGGGACCCAGTACTTC
TRBV6-5	TRBJ1-2	once	TRBD1	CASSYSDRAGYTF	TGTGCCAGCAGTTACTCCGACAGGGCTGGCTACACCTTC
TRBV30	TRBJ1-2	-	TRBD1	CAWRTGGTYGYTF	TGTGCCTGGCGGACAGGGGGCACCTATGGCTACACCTTC
TRBV29-1	TRBJ1-2	-	-	CSVAPTETFGGYTF	TGCAGCGTCGCCCCGACTGAAACCTTTGGGGGCTACACCTTC
TRBV19	TRBJ2-3	-	TRBD2	CASSMALGSGGTSSTDTQYF	TGTGCCAGTAGTATGGCCCTGGGCAGCGGGGGGACTTCTAGCACAGATACGCAGTATTTT
TRBV5-4	TRBJ2-3	few	-	CASSRALSTDTQYF	TGTGCCAGCAGCCGCGCCCTCAGCACAGATACGCAGTATTTT
TRBV9	TRBJ2-3	-	TRBD2	CASSVGGGAQDTQYF	TGTGCCAGCAGCGTAGGCGGGGGGGCACAAGATACGCAGTATTTT
TRBV6-1	TRBJ1-4	once	-	CASSEIRWREKLFF	TGTGCCAGCAGTGAGATCAGGTGGCGTGAAAAACTGTTTTTT
TRBV11-3	TRBJ2-1	-	TRBD2	CASSPRRGDSYNEQFF	TGTGCCAGCAGCCCCCGTCGGGGGGACTCCTACAATGAGCAGTTCTTC
TRBV11-2	TRBJ2-1	few	TRBD2	CASSFPAGGPPSEQFF	TGTGCCAGCAGCTTCCCAGCGGGGGGCCCCCCAAGCGAGCAGTTCTTC
TRBV4-3	TRBJ2-7	few	-	CASSQDRSAYEQYF	TGCGCCAGCAGCCAAGATCGGAGCGCCTACGAGCAGTACTTC
TRBV19	TRBJ2-7	-	TRBD1	CASSPLRQGAYEQYF	TGTGCCAGTAGTCCCCTCAGGCAGGGGGCCTACGAGCAGTACTTC
TRBV6-5	TRBJ2-3	-	-	CASSSSGVLDTQYF	TGTGCCAGCAGCTCCTCGGGGGTGCTAGATACGCAGTATTTT
TRBV7-9	TRBJ2-4	-	TRBD1	CASSSGTGGKNIQYF	TGTGCCAGCAGCTCAGGGACAGGGGGGAAAAACATTCAGTACTTC
TRBV25-1	TRBJ1-6	-	-	CASSESGVGVNSPLHF	TGTGCCAGCAGTGAATCCGGGGTGGGAGTGAATTCACCCCTCCACTTT
TRBV19	TRBJ1-1	few	-	CASTKQEFRTEAFF	TGTGCCAGCACCAAACAGGAGTTTCGCACTGAAGCTTTCTTT
TRBV2	TRBJ1-2	-	TRBD1	CASSDFRTGEDYGYTF	TGTGCCAGCAGTGACTTCCGGACAGGGGAAGACTATGGCTACACCTTC
TRBV18	TRBJ2-1	-	-	CASSPISSHEQFF	TGTGCCAGCTCACCAATATCTAGCCACGAGCAGTTCTTC
TRBV5-1	TRBJ2-5	-	-	CASSRRDYREVQETQYF	TGCGCCAGCAGTCGCAGGGACTACAGGGAGGTGCAAGAGACCCAGTACTTC
TRBV21-1	TRBJ1-5	-	-	CASSKVYGTHLMEQPQHF	TGTGCCAGCAGCAAAGTTTACGGTACCCATCTAATGGAGCAGCCCCAGCATTTT